These 10 T cell receptor beta chains were all obtained from the same sample, sequenced in a study of blood T cells in healthy people across ages. Sample-barcoded 5' priming and a J-beta primer mix drove a second PCR of roughly 7 to 11 cycles. From the 5' RACE reads, TCRdb called clonotypes with MiXCR, one entry per CDR3 protein. In the table there are around 820,000 distinct CDR3 sequences, 20% to 30% of which are singletons. This sample also belongs to another study, concerning T cells of mothers and their children.

The sequenced material came from blood. The receptors shown here come from a boy aged 5 to 17 in good health.

This clonotype was seen a few times. This chain connects TRBV9 to TRBJ2-5; D not certain. Trimming stripped 3 bases from V and 3 bases from J, with 9 bases between. Germline V gene data show CDR1 as SGDLS and CDR2 as YYNGEE. This CDR3 is 13 amino acids long. For the CDR3, the DNA is TGTGCCAGCAGCGAACGGCCGGAAGAGACCCAGTACTTC. Protein product: CASSERPEETQYF.

In its sample, this clonotype was seen many times. An end of the junction differs from the germline gene, which may be a read error. This chain connects TRBV7-7 to TRBJ2-5; D is ambiguous. The length of the CDR3 is 15 residues. Germline values: CDR1 SSHAT, CDR2 FNYEAQ (reference sequence). For the CDR3, the DNA is TGTGCTAGCAGCCCAGGTGGCAGTAACCAAGAGACCCAGTACTTC. The encoded protein is CASSPGGSNQETQYF.

The chain combines TRBV20-1 with TRBJ1-1; 11 nucleotides line up with TRBD1. The J segment lost 8 bases and the V segment lost 5 bases, leaving 7 bases of the junction unmatched. The CDR3 spans 13 residues. Germline V gene lookup returns CDR1 DFQATT and CDR2 SNEGSKA (reference sequence). This chain's CDR3 is CSAEDRGQLEAFF. Here the CDR3 DNA reads TGCAGTGCTGAGGACAGGGGGCAGCTGGAAGCTTTCTTT.

This clonotype has more than one count but fewer than ten. The chain is built from TRBV5-1 and TRBJ2-2; 9 bases align to TRBD2. CDR3 length: 16 amino acids. J was trimmed by 4 bases and V by 0 bases; bases with no gene match: 4. Germline values: CDR1 SGHRS, CDR2 YFSETQ. For the CDR3, the DNA is TGCGCCAGCAGCTTGGCGGCTAGCGGGACCACCGGGGAGCTGTTTTTT. The encoded protein is CASSLAASGTTGELFF.

The DNA of the CDR3 is TGTGCCAGCAGTGAAAAGGAGCAGGGGCCTCCAGATACGCAGTATTTT. The encoded protein is CASSEKEQGPPDTQYF. This rearrangement joins TRBV2 to TRBJ2-3, with D possibly matching TRBD1 (6 bases). This CDR3 is 16 amino acids long. The germline CDR1 and CDR2 sequences are SNHLY and FYNNEI. The V and J ends lost 2 bases and 4 bases respectively, with 16 bases between them.

The V gene is TRBV6-6, the J gene TRBJ2-2, with 9 positions matching TRBD1. The trim removed 6 bases at V and 7 bases at J, leaving 12 bases unmatched. The CDR3 covers 16 residues. Germline values: CDR1 MNHNY, CDR2 SVGAGI (reference sequence). CDR3 region: CASSTTGTGPVGELFF. The CDR3 bases are TGTGCCAGCAGCACTACCGGGACAGGGCCAGTCGGGGAGCTGTTTTTT.

The chain couples TRBV7-2 to TRBJ2-2; TRBD2 aligns across 13 bases. Germline CDR1 is SGHTA and CDR2 is FQGNSA. This CDR3 is built from 15 residues. With 5 bases clipped from V and 7 bases from J, the junction kept 4 bases outside the gene matches. For the CDR3, the DNA is TGTGCCAGCAGCGGGACTAGCGGGATAAGCGGGGAGCTGTTTTTT. Encoded protein: CASSGTSGISGELFF.

The J gene is TRBJ2-7, the V gene TRBV5-1; no clear D gene. The CDR3 contains 16 residues. V was pared by 2 bases and J by 2 bases, with 17 bases between. From germline, CDR1 is SGHRS and CDR2 YFSETQ. CDR3 in amino acids: CASSFPDRGFPYEQYF. For the CDR3, the DNA is TGCGCCAGCAGCTTCCCGGACCGTGGTTTCCCCTACGAGCAGTACTTC.

The CDR3 DNA reads TGTGCCAGCAGCTTCCTCAGGGCCTACGAGCAGTACTTC. Its protein product is CASSFLRAYEQYF. The chain couples TRBV28 to TRBJ2-7, with a tentative D call TRBD1 (5 bases). The CDR3 is 13 residues long. Trimming shortened V by 6 bases and J by 2 bases, and 11 bases separated the two germline ends. Germline assignment: CDR1 MDHEN and CDR2 SYDVKM.

This clonotype was observed a handful of times. The chain carries TRBV6-2 or TRBV6-3 and TRBJ1-4, with D perhaps TRBD1 (6 bases). Germline V gives CDR1 MNHEY, CDR2 SVGEGT. CDR3 length equals 13 residues. Deletions cut 7 bases from V and 5 bases from J, with 11 bases between. This chain's CDR3 is CASTRDKNEKLFF. In DNA, the CDR3 is TGTGCCAGCACCCGGGACAAGAATGAAAAACTGTTTTTT.